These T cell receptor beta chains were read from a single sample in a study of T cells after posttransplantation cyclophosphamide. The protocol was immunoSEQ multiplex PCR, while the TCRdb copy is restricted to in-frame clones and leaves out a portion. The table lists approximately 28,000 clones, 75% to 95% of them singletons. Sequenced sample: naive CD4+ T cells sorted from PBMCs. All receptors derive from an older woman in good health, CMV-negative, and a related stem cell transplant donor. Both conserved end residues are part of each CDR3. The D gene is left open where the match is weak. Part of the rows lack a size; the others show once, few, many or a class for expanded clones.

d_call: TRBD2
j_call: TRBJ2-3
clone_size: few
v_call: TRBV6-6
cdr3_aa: CASNKPWGGDTQYF

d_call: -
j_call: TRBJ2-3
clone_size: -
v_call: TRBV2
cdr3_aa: CASSIRVDTQYF

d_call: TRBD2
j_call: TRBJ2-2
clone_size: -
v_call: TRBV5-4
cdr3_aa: CASSPRLAGDTGELFF

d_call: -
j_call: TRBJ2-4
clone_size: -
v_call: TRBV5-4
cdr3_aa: CASSFAGNIQYF

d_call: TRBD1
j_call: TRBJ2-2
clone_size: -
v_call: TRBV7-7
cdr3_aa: CASSPWTGPTGELFF

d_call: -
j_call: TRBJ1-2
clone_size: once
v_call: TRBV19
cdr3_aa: CASSIPGNFGYTF

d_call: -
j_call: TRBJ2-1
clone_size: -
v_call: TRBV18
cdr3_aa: CASSPTMSGEQFF

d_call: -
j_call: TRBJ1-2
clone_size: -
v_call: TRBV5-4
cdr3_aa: CASSLDVEGLNYGYTF

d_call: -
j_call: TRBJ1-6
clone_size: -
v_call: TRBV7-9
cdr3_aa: CASSLGAAASSYNSPLHF

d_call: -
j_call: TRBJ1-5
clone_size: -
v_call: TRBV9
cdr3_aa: CASSIRGGGQPQHF

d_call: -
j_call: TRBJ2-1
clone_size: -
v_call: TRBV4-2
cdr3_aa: CASSQDTREFF

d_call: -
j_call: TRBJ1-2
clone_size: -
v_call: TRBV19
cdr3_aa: CASSILRSYGYTF

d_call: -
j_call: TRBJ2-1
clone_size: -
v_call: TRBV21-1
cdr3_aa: CASTPTGGAAEYNEQFF

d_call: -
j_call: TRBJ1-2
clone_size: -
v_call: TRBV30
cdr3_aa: CAWSRGTNYGYTF

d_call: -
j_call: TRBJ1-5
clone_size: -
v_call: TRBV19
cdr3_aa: CASSIAGINQPQHF

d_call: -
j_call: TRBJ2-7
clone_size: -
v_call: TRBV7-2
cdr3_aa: CASNPKPGSPYEQYF

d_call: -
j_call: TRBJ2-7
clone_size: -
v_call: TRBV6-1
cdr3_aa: CASKADYPRQYF

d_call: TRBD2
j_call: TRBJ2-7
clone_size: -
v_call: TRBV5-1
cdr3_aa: CASSLEAGGHSYEQYF

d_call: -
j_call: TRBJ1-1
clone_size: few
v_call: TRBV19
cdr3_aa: CASSIVGGYTEAFF

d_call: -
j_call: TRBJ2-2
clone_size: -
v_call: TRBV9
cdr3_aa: CASSVGGRYTGELFF

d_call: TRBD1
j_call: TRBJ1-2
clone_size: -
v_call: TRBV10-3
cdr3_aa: CAIRGQAMGYTF

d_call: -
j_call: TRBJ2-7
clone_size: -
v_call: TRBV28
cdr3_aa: CASSRLTGSLFEEQYF

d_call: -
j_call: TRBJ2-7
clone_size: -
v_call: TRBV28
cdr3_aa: CASRILYEQYF

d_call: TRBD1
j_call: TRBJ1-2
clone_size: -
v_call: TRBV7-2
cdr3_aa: CASRSGGGADYGYTF

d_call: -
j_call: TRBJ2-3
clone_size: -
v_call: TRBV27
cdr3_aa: CASTSAQVTDTQYF

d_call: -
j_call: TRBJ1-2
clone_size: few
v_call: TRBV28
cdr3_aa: CASRPGGMSGYTF

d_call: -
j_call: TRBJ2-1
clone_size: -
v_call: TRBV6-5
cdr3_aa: CASSRLPRSYNEQFF

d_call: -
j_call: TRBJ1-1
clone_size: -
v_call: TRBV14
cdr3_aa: CASSKQGFVNTEAFF

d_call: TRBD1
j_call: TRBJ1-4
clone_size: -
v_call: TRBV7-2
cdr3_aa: CASSANRGSYEKLFF

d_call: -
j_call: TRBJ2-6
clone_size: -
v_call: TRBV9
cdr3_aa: CASSWPGANVLTF

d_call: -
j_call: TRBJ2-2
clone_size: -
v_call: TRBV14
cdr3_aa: CASSHKQGPNTGELFF

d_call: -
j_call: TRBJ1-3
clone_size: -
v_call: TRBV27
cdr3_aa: CARKPPSGDVSGNTIYF

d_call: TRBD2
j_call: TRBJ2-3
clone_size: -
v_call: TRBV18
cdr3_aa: CASSSRTSRTTRDTDTQYF

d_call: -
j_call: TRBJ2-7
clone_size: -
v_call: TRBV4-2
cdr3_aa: CASSPMREAAYEQYF

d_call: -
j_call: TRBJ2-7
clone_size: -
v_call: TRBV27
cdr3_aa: CASSPKGGGGNEQYF